This T cell receptor beta chain is drawn from a study of blood T cell repertoires in COVID-19. Study overall: Sites across the United States, Italy and Spain contributed samples from acute and convalescent COVID-19. Nucleic acid was either cDNA or gDNA, and it came from T cells, B-cell-depleted T cells, or PBMCs.

Ages ranged from about 18 to 89 years, with residence in fewer than 25 US areas. Cohorts were determined from participant-reported clinical history. Repertoires were generated with immunoSEQ multiplex PCR, while TCRdb's copy carries only in-frame clones and drops some. Here the sample spans a few hundred thousand clones, about 86% being singletons. CDR3 length equals 12 residues. Germline V gene data show CDR1 as MNHEY and CDR2 as SVGEGT. V shed 5 bases and J shed 5 bases, with 7 bases lying between them. The chain has TRBV6-2 or TRBV6-3 and TRBJ1-5; the D gene is possibly TRBD1 (5 bases). This sequence originates from a woman aged 40 to 50 with acute COVID-19. Input material: PBMCs or T cells enriched from blood (not recorded which). As DNA, the CDR3 is TGTGCCAGCAGTCCCAGGGATCAGCCCCAGCATTTT. Protein sequence: CASSPRDQPQHF.